The 23 T cell receptor beta chains given below trace back to one sample, sequenced in a study of T cell responses to AZD1222 COVID-19 vaccine (dated by TCRdb to 2020 to 2023). Library preparation employed the immunoSEQ multiplex PCR assay. This immuneACCESS table, as held by TCRdb, lists in-frame sequences with V and J called but not all clones. Of the missing ones, under half trace to an unresolved V gene in checked studies; the others have no known cause. This sample gives more than 120,000 clones in total; 85% to 95% of them show up just once. Jointly, the top ten make up around 10% of the sample. According to the study, the label for this sample's time point signals: about 28 days (+/-7) after the second vaccine dose. Source: peripheral blood, taken 28 days after the second AZD1222 dose. The receptors were gathered from an adult who received the AZD1222 COVID-19 vaccine.

V usage is TRBV6-5 and J usage is TRBJ2-7, with D maybe TRBD2 (5 bases). The CDR3 is 16 amino acids. The V and J ends lost 2 bases and 6 bases respectively, with 20 bases between them. The germline V gene has CDR1 MNHEY and CDR2 SVGAGI. DNA for the CDR3: TGTGCCAGCAGTTACGGTCGGGGAGTAGCACGCCGCGAGCAGTACTTC. The encoded protein is CASSYGRGVARREQYF.

The chain combines TRBV5-6 with TRBJ1-3, with D hard to call. Trimming stripped 4 bases from V and 2 bases from J, with 13 bases between. This CDR3 is 15 amino acids long. CDR1 SGHDT and CDR2 YYEEEE come from the germline V gene. The DNA for the CDR3 is TGTGCCAGCAGCGCCTTGGGTGCTACTGGAAACACCATATATTTT. As protein: CASSALGATGNTIYF.

As concerns this clone: Different DNA sequences within this sample yield the same CDR3. The CDR3 spells CASSLGQGYGYTF. The CDR3, as DNA: TGTGCCAGCTCATTGGGACAGGGATATGGCTACACCTTC. The gene calls are TRBV18 and TRBJ1-2; 9 nucleotides line up with TRBD1. V lost 5 bases and J lost 5; bases outside the gene matches: 3. CDR1 KGHSH and CDR2 LQKENI come from the germline V gene. This CDR3 has 13 amino acids.

The chain links TRBV6-5 to TRBJ2-3; 10 bases map to TRBD2. CDR1 and CDR2 (germline): MNHEY, SVGAGI. CDR3 size: 15 residues. J gave up 6 bases and V 6 bases, and 9 bases lay outside the gene matches. The CDR3 region has the DNA TGTGCCAGCAGCCTATTACTAGCGGGAAGGGATACGCAGTATTTT. Its translation is CASSLLLAGRDTQYF.

The V call is TRBV28, the J call TRBJ1-1; no clear D. Germline values: CDR1 MDHEN, CDR2 SYDVKM. The V end was cut by 6 bases, the J end by 0 bases, with 11 bases between. This CDR3 is 14 amino acids long. The CDR3 here is CASSYTTLNTEAFF. CDR3 in DNA: TGTGCCAGCAGCTACACGACATTGAACACTGAAGCTTTCTTT.

The chain uses TRBV5-4 and TRBJ2-7; D is tentatively TRBD1 or TRBD2 (5 bases each). V lost 4 bases and J 3 bases, leaving 11 bases between the germline ends. The CDR3 is 13 residues long. Germline V gene sequence: CDR1 SGHNT, CDR2 YYREEE (reference sequence). The CDR3 loop reads CASSPPGGYEQYF. The CDR3 bases are TGTGCCAGCAGCCCCCCTGGGGGCTACGAGCAGTACTTC.

Regarding this clone: The junction does not match germline at one end; this may be a read error. The chain links TRBV19 to TRBJ1-1, with a tentative D call TRBD1 (6 bases). Germline V gene lookup returns CDR1 LNHDA and CDR2 SQIVND (reference sequence). This CDR3 contains 13 residues. CDR3 in amino acids: CASTIGGPAEAFF. CDR3 DNA sequence: TGTGCCAGTACTATAGGGGGTCCCGCTGAAGCTTTCTTT.

The rearrangement joins TRBV10-3 to TRBJ2-1; D gene unclear. The V and J ends lost 2 bases and 3 bases respectively, with 5 bases between them. This CDR3 is built from 13 residues. The V gene's germline CDR1 is ENHRY and CDR2 SYGVKD. The CDR3 nucleotides read TGTGCCATCAGTGAGAGTGGCTACAATGAGCAGTTCTTC. It translates to CAISESGYNEQFF.

CDR3 sequence: CASSLGADNEQFF. Here the CDR3 DNA reads TGCGCCAGCAGCTTGGGAGCGGACAATGAGCAGTTCTTC. The chain uses TRBV5-1 and TRBJ2-1; a possible D gene is TRBD2 (5 bases). This CDR3 comprises 13 residues. Germline V gene sequence: CDR1 SGHRS, CDR2 YFSETQ. Trimming removed 0 bases at V and 5 bases at J, with 6 bases between.

The chain couples TRBV19 to TRBJ1-4, with a possible D match to TRBD1 (5 bases). V shed 5 bases and J shed 6 bases, with 19 bases lying between them. Germline CDR1 is LNHDA and CDR2 is SQIVND (reference sequence). The CDR3 consists of 16 residues. CDR3 nucleotides: TGTGCCAGTAGTTTCCGATTCTGGGACTTTGATGAAAAACTGTTTTTT. Protein sequence: CASSFRFWDFDEKLFF.

The V and J genes are TRBV7-3 and TRBJ1-5; 12 nucleotides align to TRBD1. The CDR3 extends over 18 amino acids. Germline values: CDR1 SGHTA, CDR2 FQGTGA. J gave up 5 bases and V 10 bases, and 18 bases lay outside the gene matches. CDR3 sequence: CANLDQGQGARSDQPQHF. The DNA of the CDR3 is TGTGCCAACTTAGACCAGGGACAGGGGGCGCGTAGTGATCAGCCCCAGCATTTT.

V usage is TRBV5-4 and J usage is TRBJ1-2; 9 bases agree with TRBD1. With V trimmed by 4 bases and J by 4 bases, 5 bases remained unmatched. CDR3 length: 14 amino acids. Germline values: CDR1 SGHNT, CDR2 YYREEE (reference sequence). CDR3 loop: CASSPQGQGYGYTF. The CDR3, as DNA: TGTGCCAGCAGCCCGCAGGGACAGGGCTATGGCTACACCTTC.

The J gene is TRBJ1-6, the V gene TRBV14, with D possibly matching TRBD1 (6 bases). The V gene's germline CDR1 is SGHDN and CDR2 FVKESK. The CDR3 covers 17 residues. The V gene lost 0 bases and the J gene lost 2 bases, with 11 bases spanning the gap. For the CDR3, the DNA is TGTGCCAGCAGCCAAGATACAGGGACCACCTATAATTCACCCCTCCACTTT. Protein: CASSQDTGTTYNSPLHF.

This clone was recorded a few times. J is TRBJ2-2 and V is TRBV7-2, with 10 nucleotides matching TRBD2. Germline CDR1 reads SGHTA; CDR2 reads FQGNSA. This CDR3 spans 16 amino acids. The V and J ends lost 0 bases and 6 bases, in that order; junction bases with no gene match: 4. CDR3 sequence reads: CASSLATSGLSGELFF. As DNA, the CDR3 is TGTGCCAGCAGCTTAGCGACTAGCGGGTTATCCGGGGAGCTGTTTTTT.

The chain is built from TRBV7-2 and TRBJ1-5; tentatively, D is TRBD1 (6 bases). Per germline, CDR1 SGHTA and CDR2 FQGNSA. The V end lost 1 base, the J end lost 5 bases, and 6 bases lay between the germline ends. CDR3 length equals 13 residues. The CDR3 DNA is TGTGCCAGCAGCTTAGGACAGGATCAGCCCCAGCATTTT. This translates into CASSLGQDQPQHF. Full variable domain (missing parts from reference TRBV7-2 and TRBJ1-5): GAGVSQSPSNKVTEKGKDVELRCDPISGHTALYWYRQSLGQGLEFLIYFQGNSAPDKSGLPSDRFSAERTGGSVSTLTIQRTQQEDSAVYLCASSLGQDQPQHFGDGTRLSIL.

V gene TRBV28 combines with J gene TRBJ1-2; TRBD1 is a possible D gene (6 bases). The CDR3 has 13 amino acids. CDR1 is MDHEN, CDR2 SYDVKM, per germline. The ends were cut back, 3 bases at V and 6 bases at J, with 11 bases in the middle. The CDR3 DNA is TGTGCCAGCAGTTTCCAGGGGCAGAATGGCTACACCTTC. It specifies CASSFQGQNGYTF.

The chain employs TRBV6-6 and TRBJ1-2; 9 bases map to TRBD1. The germline gives CDR1 MNHNY, CDR2 SVGAGI (reference sequence). The CDR3 sequence is 15 residues long. The J segment lost 2 bases and the V segment lost 2 bases, leaving 3 bases of the junction unmatched. Here the CDR3 reads CASSYGQGNNYGYTF. The CDR3 DNA sequence: TGTGCCAGCAGTTACGGACAGGGGAACAACTATGGCTACACCTTC.

V gene TRBV6-2 or TRBV6-3 combines with J gene TRBJ2-3; 10 bases map to TRBD2. Germline CDR1 is MNHEY and CDR2 is SVGEGT. The trim removed 0 bases at V and 4 bases at J, leaving 4 bases unmatched. The length of the CDR3 is 16 residues. CDR3 amino acids: CASSYSGSGRADTQYF. Here the CDR3 DNA reads TGTGCCAGCAGTTACTCAGGAAGCGGGAGGGCAGATACGCAGTATTTT.

CDR3 in DNA: TGTGCCAGCAGCGAGACAGAGAACACTGAAGCTTTCTTT. It specifies CASSETENTEAFF. The chain combines TRBV6-2 or TRBV6-3 with TRBJ1-1; weak D call: TRBD1 (5 bases). Between the trimmed V and J ends, which lost 6 bases and 1 base, there was a span of 9 bases. From germline, CDR1 is MNHEY and CDR2 SVGEGT. There are 13 residues in the CDR3.

The rearrangement links TRBV27 to TRBJ2-1; D may correspond to TRBD1 or TRBD2 (6 bases each). The V and J ends lost 2 bases and 6 bases respectively, with 11 bases between them. Germline V lookup: CDR1 MNHEY, CDR2 SMNVEV (reference sequence). The CDR3 spans 14 residues. The CDR3: CASSLSRGGNEQFF. The CDR3 nucleotides read TGTGCCAGCAGTTTAAGCAGGGGAGGCAATGAGCAGTTCTTC.

The V call is TRBV19, the J call TRBJ1-5; TRBD1 aligns across 9 bases. CDR3 length: 13 amino acids. J gave up 3 bases and V 9 bases, and 3 bases lay outside the gene matches. CDR1 is LNHDA, CDR2 SQIVND, per germline (reference sequence). The CDR3 DNA sequence: TGTGCCAGCTGGACAGGGGACAATCAGCCCCAGCATTTT. Its protein is CASWTGDNQPQHF.

The rearrangement joins TRBV9 to TRBJ2-2, with 7 bases aligning to TRBD1. Trimming took 3 bases from V and 3 from J; bases not matched to a gene: 8. Germline CDR1 is SGDLS and CDR2 is YYNGEE. The CDR3 spans 16 residues. CDR3 residues: CASSDLTGAYTGELFF. The CDR3 DNA follows: TGTGCCAGCAGCGATCTAACAGGGGCGTACACCGGGGAGCTGTTTTTT.

The genes are TRBV28 and TRBJ1-2; D remains unclear. This CDR3 spans 17 amino acids. V dropped 4 bases and J dropped 1 base, with 19 bases sitting between them. Germline CDR1 is MDHEN and CDR2 is SYDVKM. CDR3 DNA: TGTGCCAGCAGTTCCCGGATTTTGCGGAGGAATAACTATGGCTACACCTTC. Protein sequence: CASSSRILRRNNYGYTF.